These T cell receptor beta chains were read from a single sample in a study of identical twins. MiXCR, applied by TCRdb to the 5' RACE reads, yields one record per CDR3 protein. The sample has about 700,000 distinct CDR3 sequences; around 6.1% are singletons. Sequenced: naive T cells sorted from blood. The origin of the receptors is a man aged 18 to 30 in good health. The CDR3 runs from the conserved cysteine through the conserved F or W. Fields, in order: J gene, D gene, V gene, CDR3 protein. The D gene is left open where the match is weak.

TRBJ1-1,TRBD1,TRBV7-8,CASRRTGGGPEAFF
TRBJ2-1,TRBD2,TRBV20-1,CSARGGGTSGIREQFF
TRBJ2-1,TRBD1,TRBV20-1,CSARPGTAPGGQFF
TRBJ2-7,TRBD2,TRBV29-1,CSVGGRSSYEQYF
TRBJ2-1,TRBD1,TRBV19,CASSIGQGGRFF
TRBJ2-1,-,TRBV6-1,CASSSHRGLSGRGNEQFF
TRBJ2-3,-,TRBV12-3/TRBV12-4,CASSAAVGSRDWAGDTQYF
TRBJ2-2,-,TRBV29-1,CSVVRTMGTGELFF
TRBJ1-1,TRBD1,TRBV30,CAWSVNQGALFTEAFF
TRBJ1-4,-,TRBV12-3/TRBV12-4,CASSPGTGAFNEKLFF
TRBJ1-5,-,TRBV12-3/TRBV12-4,CASTPFRGQPQHF
TRBJ2-1,TRBD2,TRBV12-3/TRBV12-4,CASSLRRERGNEQFF
TRBJ2-3,-,TRBV4-1,CASSQGGLAKSWDTQYF
TRBJ2-7,TRBD2,TRBV4-3,CASSQEREGPYEQYF
TRBJ2-7,-,TRBV4-3,CASSQVWRDGNYEQYF
TRBJ2-1,-,TRBV3-1,CASSQDQKYNEQFF
TRBJ2-1,-,TRBV18,CASSPGHRNEQFF
TRBJ2-1,-,TRBV15,CATSRDRVENEQFF
TRBJ1-2,-,TRBV5-1,CASSLVLAGSGSGYTF
TRBJ2-2,TRBD2,TRBV7-8,CASSLVSSGTGELFF
TRBJ2-5,-,TRBV29-1,CSVALAGETQYF
TRBJ2-1,-,TRBV13,CASSHPWGLEQFF